This T cell receptor (beta chain) came from a study of blood T cell repertoires in COVID-19. Study overall: PBMCs, B-cell-depleted T cells, or T cells provided the cDNA or gDNA that made up the material.

The germline V gene encodes CDR1 MDHEN and CDR2 SYDVKM. The ends were cut back, 2 bases at V and 0 bases at J, with 8 bases in the middle. The CDR3 has 15 amino acids. Profiling relied on immunoSEQ multiplex PCR, and the TCRdb table lists in-frame clones only, not all of them. The top ten hold approximately 1.8% of the sample, which has 300,000 to 450,000 clones, approximately 87% seen once. V is TRBV28 and J is TRBJ1-5, with D possibly being TRBD1 (6 bases). Sequences were obtained from PBMCs or T cells enriched from blood (not recorded which). The receptor was isolated from a man in his forties in a cohort exposed to, infected with or recovered from COVID-19 (not recorded which). In DNA form, the CDR3 reads TGTGCCAGCAGTTTAGACAGGCCTAGCAATCAGCCCCAGCATTTT. Translation gives CASSLDRPSNQPQHF.